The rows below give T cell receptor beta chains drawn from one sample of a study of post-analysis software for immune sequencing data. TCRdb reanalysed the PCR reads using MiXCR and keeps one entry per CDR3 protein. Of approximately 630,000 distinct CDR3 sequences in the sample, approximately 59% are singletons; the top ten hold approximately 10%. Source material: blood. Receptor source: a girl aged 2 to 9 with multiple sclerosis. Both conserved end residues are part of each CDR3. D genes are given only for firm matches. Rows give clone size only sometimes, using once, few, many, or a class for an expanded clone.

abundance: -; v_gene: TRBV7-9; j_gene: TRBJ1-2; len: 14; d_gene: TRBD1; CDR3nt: TGTGCCAGCAGCGCGGACAGGGCTAACTATGGCTACACCTTC; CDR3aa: CASSADRANYGYTF
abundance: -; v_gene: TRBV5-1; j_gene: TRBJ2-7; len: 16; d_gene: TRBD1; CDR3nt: TGCGCCAGCAGCCCACTCCTCGGGACAGGGGGCCGAGAGCAGTACTTC; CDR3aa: CASSPLLGTGGREQYF
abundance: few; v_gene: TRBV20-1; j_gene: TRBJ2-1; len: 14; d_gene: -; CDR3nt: TGCAGTGCTAAGGGGGAGAGCTCCTACAATGAGCAGTTCTTC; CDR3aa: CSAKGESSYNEQFF
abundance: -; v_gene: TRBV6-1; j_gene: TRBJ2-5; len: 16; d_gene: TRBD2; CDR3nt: TGTGCCAGCAGATCGACGACTAGCTCTCCAAGAGAGACCCAGTACTTC; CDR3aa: CASRSTTSSPRETQYF
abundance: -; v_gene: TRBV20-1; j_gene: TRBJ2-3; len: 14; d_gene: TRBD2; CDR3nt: TGCAGTGCTGGGGACTACAAAGGGACAGATACGCAGTATTTT; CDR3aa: CSAGDYKGTDTQYF
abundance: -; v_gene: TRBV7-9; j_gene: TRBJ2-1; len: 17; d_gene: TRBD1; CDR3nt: TGTGCCAGCAGTCCTAGAACCGGGACAGGGGGCTTCAATGAGCAGTTCTTC; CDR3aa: CASSPRTGTGGFNEQFF
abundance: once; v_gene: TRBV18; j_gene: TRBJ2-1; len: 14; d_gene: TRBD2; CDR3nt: TGTGCCAGCTCACGCGCCGGGGGGGACAATGAGCAGTTCTTC; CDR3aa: CASSRAGGDNEQFF
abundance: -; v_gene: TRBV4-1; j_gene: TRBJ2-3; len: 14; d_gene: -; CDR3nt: TGCGCCAGCAGCCAACCGCATTCAGGGGATACGCAGTATTTT; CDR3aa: CASSQPHSGDTQYF
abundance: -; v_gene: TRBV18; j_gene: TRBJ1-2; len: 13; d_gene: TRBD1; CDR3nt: TGTGCCAGCTCATCCGGACAGGACTATGGCTACACCTTC; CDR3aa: CASSSGQDYGYTF
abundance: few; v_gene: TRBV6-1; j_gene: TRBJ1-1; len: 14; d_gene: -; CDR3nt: TGTGCCAGCAGTGACCACGATCGGAGGGCAGGAGCTTTCTTT; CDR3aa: CASSDHDRRAGAFF
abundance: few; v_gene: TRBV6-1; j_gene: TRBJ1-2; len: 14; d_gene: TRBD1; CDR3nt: TGTGCCAGCAGTGTAGGGGGCGGAGGATATGGCTACACCTTC; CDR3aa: CASSVGGGGYGYTF
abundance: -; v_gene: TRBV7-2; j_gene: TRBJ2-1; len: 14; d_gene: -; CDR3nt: TGTGCCAGCAGCGCCCGGAGGTTCGGCAATGAGCAGTTCTTC; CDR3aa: CASSARRFGNEQFF
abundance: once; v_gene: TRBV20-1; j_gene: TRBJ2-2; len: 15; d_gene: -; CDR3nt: TGCAGTGCTAGAGATGGGAGAGGCAGGGCCGGGGAGCTGTTTTTT; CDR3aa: CSARDGRGRAGELFF
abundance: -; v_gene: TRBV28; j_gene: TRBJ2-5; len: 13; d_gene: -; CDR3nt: TGTGCCAGCAGTTTCCAGCGGCAAGAGACCCAGTACTTC; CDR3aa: CASSFQRQETQYF
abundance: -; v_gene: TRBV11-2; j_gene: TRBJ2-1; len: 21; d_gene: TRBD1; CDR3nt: TGTGCCAGCAGCTTAAAGTCCCTCCGGGACAGGGGGCGGCTGACTATATCCGAGCAGTTCTTC; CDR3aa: CASSLKSLRDRGRLTISEQFF
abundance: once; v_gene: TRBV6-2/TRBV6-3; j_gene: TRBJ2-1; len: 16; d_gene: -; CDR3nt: TGTGCCAGCAGTTACCCAACGGGGATCTCCTACAATGAGCAGTTCTTC; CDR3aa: CASSYPTGISYNEQFF
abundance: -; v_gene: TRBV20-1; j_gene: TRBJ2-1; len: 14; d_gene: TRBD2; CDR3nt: TGCAGTGCTAGAGACCTACTCACTAGCGGAGAGCAGTTCTTC; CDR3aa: CSARDLLTSGEQFF
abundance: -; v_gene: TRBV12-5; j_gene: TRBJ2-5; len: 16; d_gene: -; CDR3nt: TGTGCTAGTGGTTTGGTACGGGGACAATGGGGGGAGACCCAGTACTTC; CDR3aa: CASGLVRGQWGETQYF
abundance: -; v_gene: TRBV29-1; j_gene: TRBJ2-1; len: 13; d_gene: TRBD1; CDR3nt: TGCAGCGGTGACAGGGAAGCCGGGAATGAGCAGTTCTTC; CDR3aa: CSGDREAGNEQFF
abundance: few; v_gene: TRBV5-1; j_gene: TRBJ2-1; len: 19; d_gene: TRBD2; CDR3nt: TGCGCCAGCAGCTGGCCACTTAAACTAGCGGGAGGGCGAATCAATGAGCAGTTCTTC; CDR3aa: CASSWPLKLAGGRINEQFF
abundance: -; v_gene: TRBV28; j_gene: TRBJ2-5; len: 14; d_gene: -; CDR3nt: TGTGCCAGCAGCCAACCCCCAGGGTCAGAGACCCAGTACTTC; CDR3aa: CASSQPPGSETQYF
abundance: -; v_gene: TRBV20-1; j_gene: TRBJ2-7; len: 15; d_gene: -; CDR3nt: TGCAGTGGAGGCTCCTGGCGGGCGAGCTCCTACGAGCAGTACTTC; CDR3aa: CSGGSWRASSYEQYF
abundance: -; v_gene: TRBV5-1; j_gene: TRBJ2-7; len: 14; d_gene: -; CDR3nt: TGCGCCAGCAGCTTGGCCCCAGCTAACTACGAGCAGTACTTC; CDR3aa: CASSLAPANYEQYF
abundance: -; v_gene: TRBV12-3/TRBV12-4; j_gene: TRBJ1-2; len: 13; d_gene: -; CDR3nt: TGTGCCAGCAGTTTTCTTGTTGAGTACGGCTACACCTTC; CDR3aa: CASSFLVEYGYTF
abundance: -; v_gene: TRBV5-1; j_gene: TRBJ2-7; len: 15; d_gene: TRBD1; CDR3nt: TGCGCCAGCAGACACGATGACAGGGTTCAGTTGGAGCAGTACTTC; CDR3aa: CASRHDDRVQLEQYF
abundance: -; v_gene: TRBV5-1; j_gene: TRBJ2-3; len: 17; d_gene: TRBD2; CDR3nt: TGCGCCAGCAGCTTGTCCCGACTAGCGGAGAACACAGATACGCAGTATTTT; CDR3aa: CASSLSRLAENTDTQYF
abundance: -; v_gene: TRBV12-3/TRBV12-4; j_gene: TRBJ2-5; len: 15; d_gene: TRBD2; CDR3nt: TGTGCCAGCAGCCCTCAGCGGGACTACCAAGAGACCCAGTACTTC; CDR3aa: CASSPQRDYQETQYF
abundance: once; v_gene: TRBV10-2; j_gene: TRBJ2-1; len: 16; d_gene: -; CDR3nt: TGCGCCAGCAGTGGGGGACTGGGGAGCTCCTACAATGAGCAGTTCTTC; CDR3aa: CASSGGLGSSYNEQFF
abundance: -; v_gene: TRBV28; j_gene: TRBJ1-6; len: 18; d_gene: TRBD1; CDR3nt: TGTGCCAGCAGTTTAATGCCAGGGGGCACCCCCCTCAATTCACCCCTCCACTTT; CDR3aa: CASSLMPGGTPLNSPLHF
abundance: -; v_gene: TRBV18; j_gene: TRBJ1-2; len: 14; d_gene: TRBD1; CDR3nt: TGTGCCAGCTCACCCCCGGGACAGGGGGTTGGCTACACCTTC; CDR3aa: CASSPPGQGVGYTF
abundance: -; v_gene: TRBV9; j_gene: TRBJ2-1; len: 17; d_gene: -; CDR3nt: TGTGCCAGCAGCGTAGGGGTCCATGGTCCATCCTACGATGAGCAGTTCTTC; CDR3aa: CASSVGVHGPSYDEQFF
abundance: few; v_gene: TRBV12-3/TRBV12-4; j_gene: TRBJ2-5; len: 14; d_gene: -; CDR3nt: TGTGCCAGCAGTTTTAGGGGCAGACAAGAGACCCAGTACTTC; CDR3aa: CASSFRGRQETQYF
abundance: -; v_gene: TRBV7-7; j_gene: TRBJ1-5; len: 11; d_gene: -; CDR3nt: TGTGCCAGCAGCCAGAATCAGCCCCAGCATTTT; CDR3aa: CASSQNQPQHF
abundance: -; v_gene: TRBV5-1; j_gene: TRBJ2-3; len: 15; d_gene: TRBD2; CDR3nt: TGCGCCAGCAGCCGACTAGCGGGAGAGAGGGATACGCAGTATTTT; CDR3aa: CASSRLAGERDTQYF
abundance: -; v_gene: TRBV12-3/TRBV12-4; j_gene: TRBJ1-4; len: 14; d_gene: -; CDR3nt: TGTGCCAGCAGTTTCCGCCTTTTTGGTGAAAAACTGTTTTTT; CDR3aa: CASSFRLFGEKLFF
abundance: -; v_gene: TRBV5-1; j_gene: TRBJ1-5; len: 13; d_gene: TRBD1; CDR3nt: TGCGCCGGTAGGGACAGGGGAAATCAGCCCCAGCATTTT; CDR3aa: CAGRDRGNQPQHF
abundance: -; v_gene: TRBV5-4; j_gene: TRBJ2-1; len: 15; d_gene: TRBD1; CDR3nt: TGTGCCAGCAGTTGGGTCGGAAGCAGGGGGAATGAGCAGTTCTTC; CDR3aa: CASSWVGSRGNEQFF
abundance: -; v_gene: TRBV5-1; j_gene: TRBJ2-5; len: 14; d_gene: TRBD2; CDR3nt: TGCGCCAGCAGCCTTAGCGGGAGGGGCGAGACCCAGTACTTC; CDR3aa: CASSLSGRGETQYF
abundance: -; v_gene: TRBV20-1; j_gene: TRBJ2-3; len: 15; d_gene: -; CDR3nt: TGCAGTGCTAGAGACAAATACCAGGCCCCAGATACGCAGTATTTT; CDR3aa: CSARDKYQAPDTQYF
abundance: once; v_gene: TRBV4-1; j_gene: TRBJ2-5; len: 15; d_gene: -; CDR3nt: TGCGCCAGCAGCCAGTTCGGGGCTCACCAAGAGACCCAGTACTTC; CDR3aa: CASSQFGAHQETQYF
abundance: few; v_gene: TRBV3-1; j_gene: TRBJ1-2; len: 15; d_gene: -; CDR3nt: TGTGCCAGCAGCCAAGAATCGTGGGAGGGCTATGGCTACACCTTC; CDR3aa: CASSQESWEGYGYTF
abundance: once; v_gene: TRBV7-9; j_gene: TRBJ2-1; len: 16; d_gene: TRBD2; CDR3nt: TGTGCCAGCAGCCTTCCTAAGCGGGACGGGAACAATGAGCAGTTCTTC; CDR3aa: CASSLPKRDGNNEQFF
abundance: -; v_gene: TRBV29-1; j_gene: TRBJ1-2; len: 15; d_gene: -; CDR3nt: TGCAGCGTTGTGGAACCGTGGGGGGCGCTTTATGGCTACACCTTC; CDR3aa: CSVVEPWGALYGYTF
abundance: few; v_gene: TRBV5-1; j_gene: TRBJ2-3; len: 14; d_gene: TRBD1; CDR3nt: TGCGCCAGCAGCTCCTGGGACAGGGGAGATACGCAGTATTTT; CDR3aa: CASSSWDRGDTQYF
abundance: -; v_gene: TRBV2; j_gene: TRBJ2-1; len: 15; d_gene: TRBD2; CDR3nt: TGTGCCAGCAGTCAGGTTAGCGGGGCCTACAATGAGCAGTTCTTC; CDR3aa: CASSQVSGAYNEQFF
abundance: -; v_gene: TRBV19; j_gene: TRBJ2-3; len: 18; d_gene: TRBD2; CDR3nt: TGTGCCAGTAGTATAGAGGCTAGCGGGAGGCCCTACACAGATACGCAGTATTTT; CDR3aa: CASSIEASGRPYTDTQYF
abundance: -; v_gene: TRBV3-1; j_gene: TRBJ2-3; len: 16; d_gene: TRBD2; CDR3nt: TGTGCCAGCAGCCGCCCTAGCGGGGGGGCCACAGATACGCAGTATTTT; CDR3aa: CASSRPSGGATDTQYF
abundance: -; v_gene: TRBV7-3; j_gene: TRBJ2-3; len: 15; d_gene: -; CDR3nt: TGTGCCAGCAGCTTACAGTCGGGGGAATCAGATACGCAGTATTTT; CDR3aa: CASSLQSGESDTQYF
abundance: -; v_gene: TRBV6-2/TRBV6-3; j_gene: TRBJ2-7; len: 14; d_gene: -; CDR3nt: TGTGCCAGCAGTTACGGTTGGGACTCCTACGAGCAGTACTTC; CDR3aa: CASSYGWDSYEQYF
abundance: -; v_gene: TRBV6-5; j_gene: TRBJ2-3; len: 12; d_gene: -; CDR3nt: TGTGCCAGCAGGACTCCCGCAGATACGCAGTATTTT; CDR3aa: CASRTPADTQYF
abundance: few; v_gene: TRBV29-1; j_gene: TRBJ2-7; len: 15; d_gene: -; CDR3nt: TGCAGCGTTCTTCTGATGGGGGCGAGGCCCTACGAGCAGTACTTC; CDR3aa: CSVLLMGARPYEQYF
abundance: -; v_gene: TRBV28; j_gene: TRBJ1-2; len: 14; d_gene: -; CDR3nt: TGTGCCAGCAGTTTATTAAGGGGTCGGATCGGCTACACCTTC; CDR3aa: CASSLLRGRIGYTF
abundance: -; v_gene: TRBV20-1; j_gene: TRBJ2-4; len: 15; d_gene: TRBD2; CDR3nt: TGCAGTGCTAGAGAGGTGGGAGGGACCAAAAACATTCAGTACTTC; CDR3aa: CSAREVGGTKNIQYF